The entry below describes one T cell receptor beta chain. Clinical histories supplied by participants themselves formed the basis of cohort assignment. Original processing notes: It was from reference gene primer amplification that nucleated cell counts were estimated. Profiling relied on immunoSEQ multiplex PCR, and the TCRdb table lists in-frame clones only, not all of them. The DNA gave D and trimming, while V, J and clone size come from that table. The sample contains under 300,000 clones, 85% of which appear only once. The data derive from a study of blood T cell repertoires in COVID-19. Study summary: The analysed material was cDNA or gDNA that came from T cells, B-cell-depleted T cells, or PBMCs.

The CDR3 spans 14 residues. The V gene's germline CDR1 is MDHEN and CDR2 SYDVKM. Between the trimmed V and J ends, which lost 2 bases and 7 bases, there was a span of 14 bases. The sequencing input was PBMCs or T cells enriched from blood (not recorded which). The origin of this receptor is a woman aged 45-65 years who had been exposed to COVID-19. This chain connects TRBV28 to TRBJ1-1, with D tentatively TRBD1 (5 bases). CDR3 loop: CASSLGPLGGEAFF. The CDR3 DNA reads as TGTGCCAGCAGTTTAGGTCCGCTGGGGGGTGAAGCTTTCTTT.